The rows below give T cell receptor beta chains drawn from one sample of a study of T cell repertoires in cytomegalovirus infection. TCRdb passed the reads through MiXCR, listing each CDR3 protein once. The sample lists hundreds of thousands of distinct CDR3 sequences; about 27% were seen once. Their recognized antigens are unknown. This material consisted of cultured PBMCs, taken from culture after CMV antigen stimulation. These receptors were collected from a human donor in good health (CMV status not recorded). Some clones in this sample may be carry-over from other donors' samples. CDR3s include the opening cysteine and the closing phenylalanine or tryptophan. D genes are given only for firm matches. Clone size is given for some rows only: seen once, a few or many times, or a class if the clone is expanded.

CDR3 DNA: TGTGCCAGCAGCACTGAAGGAGGAGAGACCCAGTACTTC; CDR3 protein: CASSTEGGETQYF; J gene: TRBJ2-5; V gene: TRBV12-3/TRBV12-4; clone size: NA; D gene: NA
CDR3 DNA: TGTGCCAGCAGGGGACAGGGGAAAACTGAAGCTTTCTTT; CDR3 protein: CASRGQGKTEAFF; J gene: TRBJ1-1; V gene: TRBV25-1; clone size: few; D gene: TRBD1
CDR3 DNA: TGTGCCAGCAGCTTACTAGGGGGCGTCTATGGCTACACCTTC; CDR3 protein: CASSLLGGVYGYTF; J gene: TRBJ1-2; V gene: TRBV7-2; clone size: few; D gene: TRBD1
CDR3 DNA: TGTGCCAGCAGCCAGGCAGGGGACATCTCTGGAAACACCATATATTTT; CDR3 protein: CASSQAGDISGNTIYF; J gene: TRBJ1-3; V gene: TRBV5-4; clone size: NA; D gene: NA
CDR3 DNA: TGTGCCAGCAGATCAGGGGCGGGTTTTAACTATGGCTACACCTTC; CDR3 protein: CASRSGAGFNYGYTF; J gene: TRBJ1-2; V gene: TRBV28; clone size: few; D gene: NA
CDR3 DNA: TGTGCCAGCAGCGCCGGGACTAGCGGATTCGAGCAGTACTTC; CDR3 protein: CASSAGTSGFEQYF; J gene: TRBJ2-7; V gene: TRBV9; clone size: NA; D gene: TRBD2
CDR3 DNA: TGCAGCGTACGACAGGGGCACCGTTCGGAGACCCAGTACTTC; CDR3 protein: CSVRQGHRSETQYF; J gene: TRBJ2-5; V gene: TRBV29-1; clone size: few; D gene: TRBD1
CDR3 DNA: TGTGCCAGCAGTTTATCAGCGACGGGGGCTGGAAACACCATATATTTT; CDR3 protein: CASSLSATGAGNTIYF; J gene: TRBJ1-3; V gene: TRBV12-3/TRBV12-4; clone size: few; D gene: NA
CDR3 DNA: TGTGCCAGCCTTCCGGGACAGGGGGCGCGTACCGGGGAGCTGTTTTTT; CDR3 protein: CASLPGQGARTGELFF; J gene: TRBJ2-2; V gene: TRBV7-9; clone size: many; D gene: TRBD1
CDR3 DNA: TGTGCCAGCAGTACCGCTAGCGGGGGGTACAATGAGCAGTTCTTC; CDR3 protein: CASSTASGGYNEQFF; J gene: TRBJ2-1; V gene: TRBV12-3/TRBV12-4; clone size: NA; D gene: TRBD2
CDR3 DNA: TGCAGTGCTAGAGGTGGGACAGACTCCTACAATGAGCAGTTCTTC; CDR3 protein: CSARGGTDSYNEQFF; J gene: TRBJ2-1; V gene: TRBV20-1; clone size: few; D gene: TRBD1
CDR3 DNA: TGTGCCAGCAGCCTTCAATCAGGACAGGGCAGCTCCTACGAGCAGTACTTC; CDR3 protein: CASSLQSGQGSSYEQYF; J gene: TRBJ2-7; V gene: TRBV11-2; clone size: many; D gene: TRBD1
CDR3 DNA: TGTGCCAGCGCTACAATCGACAGGGGGCTAGAGCAGTACTTC; CDR3 protein: CASATIDRGLEQYF; J gene: TRBJ2-7; V gene: TRBV6-6; clone size: NA; D gene: TRBD1
CDR3 DNA: TGCGCCAGCACCCTCCTAGTCCTAGCGGTCCTACCCTCCTACGAGCAGTACTTC; CDR3 protein: CASTLLVLAVLPSYEQYF; J gene: TRBJ2-7; V gene: TRBV5-1; clone size: few; D gene: TRBD2
CDR3 DNA: TGTGCCAGTAGTATCTCGGACAGCCGGCCTAACACTGAAGCTTTCTTT; CDR3 protein: CASSISDSRPNTEAFF; J gene: TRBJ1-1; V gene: TRBV19; clone size: NA; D gene: NA
CDR3 DNA: TGTGCCAGTAGCCGCGGACAGGGGATCACCGGAGAGCTGTTTTTT; CDR3 protein: CASSRGQGITGELFF; J gene: TRBJ2-2; V gene: TRBV19; clone size: NA; D gene: TRBD1
CDR3 DNA: TGTGCCAGCAGCCCCAACGCAGGTTCCAGGGACGCCGGCAATCAGCCCCAGCATTTT; CDR3 protein: CASSPNAGSRDAGNQPQHF; J gene: TRBJ1-5; V gene: TRBV7-6; clone size: NA; D gene: NA
CDR3 DNA: TGTGCCAGCAGCCCAAAACGGGAGAGCACAGATACGCAGTATTTT; CDR3 protein: CASSPKRESTDTQYF; J gene: TRBJ2-3; V gene: TRBV4-2; clone size: NA; D gene: NA
CDR3 DNA: TGTGCCAGTAGGCAACAGGGCACAGAGACCCAGTACTTC; CDR3 protein: CASRQQGTETQYF; J gene: TRBJ2-5; V gene: TRBV19; clone size: NA; D gene: NA
CDR3 DNA: TGTGCCAGTAGTGGGGTCCTCTCGCCCCAGCATTTT; CDR3 protein: CASSGVLSPQHF; J gene: TRBJ1-5; V gene: TRBV19; clone size: few; D gene: NA
CDR3 DNA: TGTGCCAGCAGCCCCGTGGGGTCTCCTAGCTATGGCTACACCTTC; CDR3 protein: CASSPVGSPSYGYTF; J gene: TRBJ1-2; V gene: TRBV7-2; clone size: many; D gene: NA
CDR3 DNA: TGTGCCATCAGTGGACGAGAGAACACTGAAGCTTTCTTT; CDR3 protein: CAISGRENTEAFF; J gene: TRBJ1-1; V gene: TRBV10-3; clone size: NA; D gene: NA
CDR3 DNA: TGTGCCAGTAGTACCGGAGGGGCACTCTATGGCTACACCTTC; CDR3 protein: CASSTGGALYGYTF; J gene: TRBJ1-2; V gene: TRBV19; clone size: NA; D gene: NA
CDR3 DNA: TGTGCCAGCAGTTACTCGGGACAGGGGGCGAACACTGAAGCTTTCTTT; CDR3 protein: CASSYSGQGANTEAFF; J gene: TRBJ1-1; V gene: TRBV6-5; clone size: NA; D gene: TRBD1
CDR3 DNA: TGTGCCAGCAGCCCTAGGCAACTCGGAGGAGAGACCCAGTACTTC; CDR3 protein: CASSPRQLGGETQYF; J gene: TRBJ2-5; V gene: TRBV5-4; clone size: NA; D gene: NA
CDR3 DNA: TGTGCCAGCAGCCCAACTGGACAGGGGGCTGTGAACACTGAAGCTTTCTTT; CDR3 protein: CASSPTGQGAVNTEAFF; J gene: TRBJ1-1; V gene: TRBV7-6; clone size: few; D gene: TRBD1
CDR3 DNA: TGTGCCACCCACCCACAACAGGGAGGTCCCCTCCACTTT; CDR3 protein: CATHPQQGGPLHF; J gene: TRBJ1-6; V gene: TRBV6-6; clone size: once; D gene: NA
CDR3 DNA: TGTGCCAGCAGCTCTGCATACAGGACTGGAAACACCATATATTTT; CDR3 protein: CASSSAYRTGNTIYF; J gene: TRBJ1-3; V gene: TRBV7-2; clone size: NA; D gene: NA
CDR3 DNA: TGTGCCAGCAGACAGGACAGATCAAATGAAAAACTGTTTTTT; CDR3 protein: CASRQDRSNEKLFF; J gene: TRBJ1-4; V gene: TRBV6-1; clone size: NA; D gene: NA
CDR3 DNA: TGTGCCAGCAGCTTAGCAGGGTTTCGCACAGATACGCAGTATTTT; CDR3 protein: CASSLAGFRTDTQYF; J gene: TRBJ2-3; V gene: TRBV7-2; clone size: many; D gene: NA
CDR3 DNA: TGCGCCAGCAGCTTGGGTACAGGGTTCTCGCCCTACGAGCAGTACTTC; CDR3 protein: CASSLGTGFSPYEQYF; J gene: TRBJ2-7; V gene: TRBV5-1; clone size: NA; D gene: NA
CDR3 DNA: TGTGCCAGCAGCTTCGCAGGGTTGAGTGAAAAACTGTTTTTT; CDR3 protein: CASSFAGLSEKLFF; J gene: TRBJ1-4; V gene: TRBV7-2; clone size: many; D gene: NA
CDR3 DNA: TGTGCCACCAGATCGAGTGGTTTCGGGAGAACAGATACGCAGTATTTT; CDR3 protein: CATRSSGFGRTDTQYF; J gene: TRBJ2-3; V gene: TRBV24-1; clone size: NA; D gene: NA
CDR3 DNA: TGTGCCAGCAGCACCCCGGGCAGGGCAGTAACTGAAGCTTTCTTT; CDR3 protein: CASSTPGRAVTEAFF; J gene: TRBJ1-1; V gene: TRBV7-6; clone size: NA; D gene: NA
CDR3 DNA: TGTGCCAGCAGTTATACCGGGACAGGGGGTAAAGAGACCCAGTACTTC; CDR3 protein: CASSYTGTGGKETQYF; J gene: TRBJ2-5; V gene: TRBV28; clone size: NA; D gene: TRBD1
CDR3 DNA: TGTGCCAGCAGTGATCGACTAGCGGAGGCCACAGATACGCAGTATTTT; CDR3 protein: CASSDRLAEATDTQYF; J gene: TRBJ2-3; V gene: TRBV6-1; clone size: many; D gene: TRBD2
CDR3 DNA: TGTGCCAGCAGCTTGGCCGAGGGCCCCGCGGAGTACTTC; CDR3 protein: CASSLAEGPAEYF; J gene: TRBJ2-7; V gene: TRBV5-4; clone size: NA; D gene: NA
CDR3 DNA: TGTGCCAGCAGCCAGGGGGGACTGGCGGGTTCCTACGAGCAGTACTTC; CDR3 protein: CASSQGGLAGSYEQYF; J gene: TRBJ2-7; V gene: TRBV4-2; clone size: NA; D gene: NA
CDR3 DNA: TGCGCCAGCAGCTTGGCTGCAGTGAGCACTGAAGCTTTCTTT; CDR3 protein: CASSLAAVSTEAFF; J gene: TRBJ1-1; V gene: TRBV5-1; clone size: NA; D gene: NA
CDR3 DNA: TGCAGTGCTAGAGACCAGATCCGGGACTGGTCCTACGAGCAGTACTTC; CDR3 protein: CSARDQIRDWSYEQYF; J gene: TRBJ2-7; V gene: TRBV20-1; clone size: NA; D gene: NA
CDR3 DNA: TGTGCCAGCAGCCGCAGGGAGGTGAACACTGAAGCTTTCTTT; CDR3 protein: CASSRREVNTEAFF; J gene: TRBJ1-1; V gene: TRBV5-4; clone size: NA; D gene: NA
CDR3 DNA: TGTGCCATCAGAACAGAGACACATATTTCTGAAGCTTTCTTT; CDR3 protein: CAIRTETHISEAFF; J gene: TRBJ1-1; V gene: TRBV10-3; clone size: many; D gene: NA
CDR3 DNA: TGTGCCAGCAGCGGAAGGGACAGCTCTTTCTCTGGGGCCAACGTCCTGACTTTC; CDR3 protein: CASSGRDSSFSGANVLTF; J gene: TRBJ2-6; V gene: TRBV7-9; clone size: many; D gene: TRBD1
CDR3 DNA: TGTGCCAGCCCGGGGTATGACAATGAGCAGTTCTTC; CDR3 protein: CASPGYDNEQFF; J gene: TRBJ2-1; V gene: TRBV2; clone size: NA; D gene: NA
CDR3 DNA: TGTGCCAGCAGCCTAACGGGGTCGCGGGGATGGACCGGGGAGCTGTTTTTT; CDR3 protein: CASSLTGSRGWTGELFF; J gene: TRBJ2-2; V gene: TRBV9; clone size: many; D gene: NA
CDR3 DNA: TGTGCCAGCAGCCCGAACAGGGTAGAAGCTTTCTTT; CDR3 protein: CASSPNRVEAFF; J gene: TRBJ1-1; V gene: TRBV11-2; clone size: few; D gene: NA
CDR3 DNA: TGTGCCAGCAGCCTAAATGGCGGCACCTCCACCGGGGAGCTGTTTTTT; CDR3 protein: CASSLNGGTSTGELFF; J gene: TRBJ2-2; V gene: TRBV7-2; clone size: many; D gene: NA
CDR3 DNA: TGCGCCAGCAGCCAAGATCTCCGTCGAAGGACAGCAGCCTATAATTCACCCCTCCACTTT; CDR3 protein: CASSQDLRRRTAAYNSPLHF; J gene: TRBJ1-6; V gene: TRBV4-1; clone size: NA; D gene: NA
CDR3 DNA: TGTGCCAGCAGTGAGGCCTCGACAGGCACAGATACGCAGTATTTT; CDR3 protein: CASSEASTGTDTQYF; J gene: TRBJ2-3; V gene: TRBV6-4; clone size: NA; D gene: NA
CDR3 DNA: TGTGCCAGCAGCTTCGGGCAGGGTCGCAATGAGCAGTTCTTC; CDR3 protein: CASSFGQGRNEQFF; J gene: TRBJ2-1; V gene: TRBV11-2; clone size: few; D gene: NA
CDR3 DNA: TGCAGCGTTGAAGTGCCAGGGCAACTCTATGGCTACACCTTC; CDR3 protein: CSVEVPGQLYGYTF; J gene: TRBJ1-2; V gene: TRBV29-1; clone size: NA; D gene: NA
CDR3 DNA: TGTGCCAGCAGCTTAACAGGGAGCATTCAGCCCCAGCATTTT; CDR3 protein: CASSLTGSIQPQHF; J gene: TRBJ1-5; V gene: TRBV7-2; clone size: NA; D gene: NA
CDR3 DNA: TGTGCCAGTAGTATCGGACAGGTGTTCCTCGAGGAGACCCAGTACTTC; CDR3 protein: CASSIGQVFLEETQYF; J gene: TRBJ2-5; V gene: TRBV19; clone size: NA; D gene: TRBD1
CDR3 DNA: TGTGCCGGGGGGGGTAGCGGTTACAATGAGCAGTTCTTC; CDR3 protein: CAGGGSGYNEQFF; J gene: TRBJ2-1; V gene: TRBV7-9; clone size: NA; D gene: TRBD2
CDR3 DNA: TGTGCCAGCAGGACCTCATTGGATACGCAGTATTTT; CDR3 protein: CASRTSLDTQYF; J gene: TRBJ2-3; V gene: TRBV7-3; clone size: NA; D gene: NA
CDR3 DNA: TGCAGTGCCGCCCTGAGGGCGGGGATAGATAAAAACATTCAGTACTTC; CDR3 protein: CSAALRAGIDKNIQYF; J gene: TRBJ2-4; V gene: TRBV20-1; clone size: few; D gene: NA
CDR3 DNA: TGTGCCAGCAGTGGCGAAGGTGAGGGAGGCCAAGAGACCCAGTACTTC; CDR3 protein: CASSGEGEGGQETQYF; J gene: TRBJ2-5; V gene: TRBV2; clone size: NA; D gene: NA
CDR3 DNA: TGTGCCAGCAGCTTAGGTCTAGCGGGTGAGCAGTTCTTC; CDR3 protein: CASSLGLAGEQFF; J gene: TRBJ2-1; V gene: TRBV11-2; clone size: NA; D gene: TRBD2
CDR3 DNA: TGTGCCAGCAGGCCCACAGGGGGGTATGGCTACACCTTC; CDR3 protein: CASRPTGGYGYTF; J gene: TRBJ1-2; V gene: TRBV6-1; clone size: few; D gene: TRBD1